This T cell receptor beta chain came from a study of CD8 T cells in Susac syndrome. The patients with Susac syndrome were individuals who fulfilled the recently defined diagnostic criteria for disease that was either definite or probable. This clonotype has a single count. RNA, at about 0.5 to 1 ug, was reverse transcribed with random hexamers. TCRdb fed the immunoSEQ multiplex PCR reads into MiXCR, producing one record per CDR3 protein. The sample has 150,000 to 160,000 distinct CDR3 sequences, roughly 95% seen once; the top ten hold roughly 0.15%. V lost 5 bases, J lost 0 bases, and 13 bases lay in between. The germline V gene encodes CDR1 MGHRA and CDR2 YSYEKL. This CDR3 comprises 15 residues.

The chain links TRBV4-1 to TRBJ1-1; TRBD1 might be the D (6 bases). The TCR was taken from a human donor with Susac syndrome. Sequenced input: CD4+ T cells from PBMCs. CDR3 amino acids: CASSVPGHLNTEAFF. DNA of the CDR3: TGCGCCAGCAGCGTCCCGGGACACCTGAACACTGAAGCTTTCTTT.